This passage covers 15 T cell receptor beta chains from one sample sequenced in a study of shared clonotypes between healthy human individuals. It was CD45RO-negative cells, positively selected for CCR7, that made up naive CD8 cells, with terminally differentiated effector memory CD45RA+ cells excluded. Sequencing was performed with immunoSEQ multiplex PCR; in TCRdb, only in-frame clones are kept and a portion is missing. The repertoire holds approximately 840,000 clones, with 96% as singletons. The sequenced sample consisted of naive CD8+ T cells sorted from blood. These receptors came from a man aged 25 to 40 in good health.

This rearrangement joins TRBV7-6 to TRBJ2-2; 11 bases agree with TRBD1. This CDR3 is built from 17 residues. Looked up from germline, CDR1 is SGHVS and CDR2 is FNYEAQ. V lost 0 bases, J lost 4 bases, and 4 bases stayed unmatched. In nucleotides, the CDR3 is TGTGCCAGCAGCTTAGCTTCCGGGACAGGGGGCACCGGGGAGCTGTTTTTT. Encoded protein: CASSLASGTGGTGELFF. Combining the CDR3 with reference TRBV7-6 and TRBJ2-2 gives the whole variable domain GAGVSQSPRYKVTKRGQDVALRCDPISGHVSLYWYRQALGQGPEFLTYFNYEAQQDKSGLPNDRFSAERPEGSISTLTIQRTEQRDSAMYRCASSLASGTGGTGELFFGEGSRLTVL.

This clone was picked up one time. J is TRBJ1-1 and V is TRBV4-1, with no clear D. This CDR3 is built from 15 residues. V lost 3 bases and J lost 1, with 12 bases in between. Germline values: CDR1 MGHRA, CDR2 YSYEKL. CDR3 amino acids: CASSQLPERNTEAFF. The CDR3 DNA sequence: TGCGCCAGCAGCCAGCTTCCCGAGAGGAACACTGAAGCTTTCTTT.

This clone is a singleton in its sample. The rearrangement links TRBV14 to TRBJ1-1; 8 bases fit TRBD1. Germline V CDR1 and CDR2: SGHDN, FVKESK. V dropped 4 bases and J dropped 2; count of bases not matched to a gene: 9. The CDR3 sequence is 16 residues long. The CDR3 DNA reads TGTGCCAGCAGCCCCGGGACAGGCCACTTCAACACTGAAGCTTTCTTT. This sequence encodes CASSPGTGHFNTEAFF.

The gene calls are TRBV4-1 and TRBJ2-2; D is perhaps TRBD1 (5 bases). Germline lookup yields CDR1 MGHRA and CDR2 YSYEKL. The CDR3 extends over 15 amino acids. Deletions cut 4 bases from V and 6 bases from J, with 15 bases between. CDR3 in amino acids: CASSLFGREAGELFF. The CDR3 DNA is TGCGCCAGCAGCCTATTTGGCAGGGAAGCCGGGGAGCTGTTTTTT.

The chain recombines TRBV11-1 with TRBJ1-1, with no clear D. CDR1 is SGHAT, CDR2 FQDESV, per germline (reference sequence). The V and J ends lost 3 bases and 5 bases respectively, with 7 bases between them. This CDR3 region has 12 residues. CDR3 DNA sequence: TGTGCCAGCAGCTTTTGGGGAACTGAAGCTTTCTTT. It encodes CASSFWGTEAFF.

The chain has TRBV27 and TRBJ2-7; 7 positions match TRBD2. The CDR3 spans 13 residues. Trimming at V came to 8 bases and at J to 3 bases, leaving 7 bases not matched to a gene. The V gene's germline CDR1 is MNHEY and CDR2 SMNVEV (reference sequence). In DNA, the CDR3 is TGTGCCAGCGGTACTAGCGTAAGCTACGAGCAGTACTTC. Protein sequence: CASGTSVSYEQYF.

The chain recombines TRBV7-9 with TRBJ1-1; TRBD1 matches 9 bases. Germline V gives CDR1 SEHNR, CDR2 FQNEAQ (reference sequence). Unmatched junction bases numbered 16, after V lost 1 base and J lost 4 bases. This CDR3 is 19 amino acids long. CDR3 DNA: TGTGCCAGCAGCTTAGTAGGGACAGGGATCGGAATAGGTGGCACTGAAGCTTTCTTT. It specifies CASSLVGTGIGIGGTEAFF. The full variable domain, with the rest looked up from reference TRBV7-9 and TRBJ1-1, is DTGVSQNPRHKITKRGQNVTFRCDPISEHNRLYWYRQTLGQGPEFLTYFQNEAQLEKSRLLSDRFSAERPKGSFSTLEIQRTEQGDSAMYLCASSLVGTGIGIGGTEAFFGQGTRLTVV.

Only one count was recorded for this clone. DNA for the CDR3: TGTGCCATCAGTGATCGCGGGAGATCGGAAGAGACCCAGTACTTC. Translated: CAISDRGRSEETQYF. The chain recombines TRBV10-3 with TRBJ2-5; 7 positions agree with TRBD2. The V segment lost 3 bases and the J segment 3 bases; nucleotides outside the gene matches: 7. Per the germline V gene, CDR1 is ENHRY and CDR2 is SYGVKD. CDR3 length: 15 amino acids.

This clone appeared once. This chain connects TRBV18 to TRBJ2-3; D remains unclear. This CDR3 is built from 16 residues. V dropped 0 bases and J dropped 4 bases, with 14 bases sitting between them. Germline V gives CDR1 KGHSH, CDR2 LQKENI. CDR3 DNA: TGTGCCAGCTCACCACCGAATAGCCCGGCCCCAGATACGCAGTATTTT. It specifies CASSPPNSPAPDTQYF.

This chain connects TRBV25-1 to TRBJ2-1; D gene uncertain. The CDR3 loop spans 10 amino acids. Germline CDR1 MGHDK, CDR2 SYGVNS. V was clipped by 4 bases and J by 9 bases, with 4 bases between them. In DNA, the CDR3 is TGTGCCAGCAGTGGGGGTGAGCAGTTCTTC. Amino acid sequence: CASSGGEQFF.

V gene TRBV5-6 combines with J gene TRBJ2-7; D possibly corresponds to TRBD2 (5 bases). The germline CDR1 and CDR2 sequences are SGHDT and YYEEEE. There are 15 residues in the CDR3. V was clipped by 5 bases and J by 0 bases, with 15 bases between them. CDR3 bases: TGTGCCAGCAGGGCCAGCGGACTCTACTCCTACGAGCAGTACTTC. Translation gives CASRASGLYSYEQYF.

This sequence joins TRBV19 and TRBJ1-1, with 8 positions matching TRBD1. V shed 7 bases, J shed 4 bases, and the junction held 5 bases outside the gene matches. There are 13 residues in the CDR3. Germline V lookup: CDR1 LNHDA, CDR2 SQIVND (reference sequence). The CDR3 here is CASNTGGGTEAFF. The CDR3 DNA is TGTGCCAGTAACACAGGGGGGGGCACTGAAGCTTTCTTT. Together with reference TRBV19 and TRBJ1-1, the CDR3 gives the full variable domain: DGGITQSPKYLFRKEGQNVTLSCEQNLNHDAMYWYRQDPGQGLRLIYYSQIVNDFQKGDIAEGYSVSREKKESFPLTVTSAQKNPTAFYLCASNTGGGTEAFFGQGTRLTVV.

The chain combines TRBV4-1 with TRBJ2-1, with 9 bases lining up with TRBD1. The germline CDR1 and CDR2 sequences are MGHRA and YSYEKL. CDR3 length equals 15 residues. Trimming at V came to 0 bases and at J to 10 bases, leaving 7 bases not matched to a gene. Here the CDR3 DNA reads TGCGCCAGCAGCCAAGAAGGCACAGGGGGCACCGAGCAGTTCTTC. This translates into CASSQEGTGGTEQFF.

V is TRBV27 and J is TRBJ2-2, with TRBD2 identical over 8 bases. There are 15 residues in the CDR3. Losses at the gene ends were 6 bases for V and 1 base for J; bases not matched to a gene: 4. The germline gives CDR1 MNHEY, CDR2 SMNVEV (reference sequence). The CDR3 protein is CASRSAGGNTGELFF. For the CDR3, the DNA is TGTGCCAGCAGGTCGGCGGGAGGGAACACCGGGGAGCTGTTTTTT.

The chain couples TRBV7-6 to TRBJ2-2, with 8 bases that match TRBD2. The CDR3 contains 15 residues. The germline V gene has CDR1 SGHVS and CDR2 FNYEAQ. The ends lost 5 bases at V and 6 bases at J; junction bases unmatched: 8. CDR3 region: CASSNPSGSPGELFF. The DNA of the CDR3 is TGTGCCAGCAGCAATCCGAGCGGGAGCCCCGGGGAGCTGTTTTTT.